This T cell receptor beta chain was sequenced during a study of blood T cell repertoires in COVID-19. Trimming left V 3 bases short and J 8 bases short, with 16 bases between. Germline V gives CDR1 KGHSH, CDR2 LQKENI. The CDR3 loop spans 15 amino acids. The assay was immunoSEQ multiplex PCR, and TCRdb's table has in-frame clones only and misses some. This table holds about 260,000 clones, 80% to 90% found once. This sequence joins TRBV18 and TRBJ1-4; D is undetermined. The sequence came from a man between 50 and 59 years old who had been exposed to COVID-19. Sequencing was carried out using PBMCs or T cells enriched from blood (not recorded which). This CDR3 reads CASSPRRASDEKLFF. The CDR3 DNA is TGTGCCAGCTCACCGCGGCGGGCCAGCGACGAAAAACTGTTTTTT. Supplemented by reference TRBV18 and TRBJ1-4, the full variable domain reads NAGVMQNPRHLVRRRGQEARLRCSPMKGHSHVYWYRQLPEEGLKFMVYLQKENIIDESGMPKERFSAEFPKEGPSILRIQQVVRGDSAAYFCASSPRRASDEKLFFGSGTQLSVL.